This T cell receptor (beta chain) comes out of a study of early T cells in non-severe SARS-CoV-2 infection. Across the study: Sequencing input comprised bulk RNA from unsorted whole blood; chain pairing was not available. Notes on the study in general: Matches to VDJdb favored anti-spike CD8 responses and missed private and CD4 specificities.

Details on this clonotype: Its antigen remains unknown.

The CDR3 is made up of 11 amino acids. V shed 4 bases and J shed 11 bases, with 9 bases lying between them. Per the germline V gene, CDR1 is SEHNR and CDR2 is FQNEAQ (reference sequence). In the library, individual cDNA molecules carried attached unique molecular identifiers. TCRdb itself ran the 5' RACE reads through MiXCR, one entry per CDR3 protein. This sample has about 64,000 distinct CDR3 sequences; less than 20% occur once, and the top ten carry about 8.2%. Material: whole blood, obtained at baseline. The chain recombines TRBV7-9 with TRBJ2-1; D is uncertain. This sequence was found in an adult who was a healthcare worker with PCR-confirmed SARS-CoV-2 infection or an uninfected control (not recorded which). CDR3 residues: CASSSRSKQFF. The CDR3 DNA reads as TGTGCCAGCAGCTCCCGGAGTAAGCAGTTCTTC.